The 20 T cell receptor beta chains below were found in one sample sequenced in a study of blood T cell repertoires in COVID-19. Sequenced by immunoSEQ multiplex PCR; TCRdb stores in-frame clones only, minus some. The sample includes approximately 150,000 clones, approximately 93% seen only once; the top ten take roughly 2.1%. Sequences were obtained from peripheral blood. Receptors were obtained from a woman between 55 and 75 years old with COVID-19, enrolled during active disease.

The chain is built from TRBV15 and TRBJ2-3; possible D gene TRBD2, 6 bases. The V end was cut by 5 bases, the J end by 4 bases, with 13 bases between. The V gene's germline CDR1 is LNHNV and CDR2 YYDKDF (reference sequence). This CDR3 comprises 14 residues. CDR3 sequence reads: CATSVERVSDTQYF. Written as DNA, the CDR3 is TGTGCCACCAGCGTAGAGCGGGTTTCAGATACGCAGTATTTT. The full variable domain, in which reference TRBV15 and TRBJ2-3 provide the parts outside the CDR3, is DAMVIQNPRYQVTQFGKPVTLSCSQTLNHNVMYWYQQKSSQAPKLLFHYYDKDFNNEADTPDNFQSRRPNTSFCFLDIRSPGLGDTAMYLCATSVERVSDTQYFGPGTRLTVL.

The chain links TRBV7-6 to TRBJ2-7, with D perhaps TRBD1 (6 bases). V was clipped by 0 bases and J by 4 bases, with 19 bases between them. This CDR3 region has 17 residues. The germline V gene encodes CDR1 SGHVS and CDR2 FNYEAQ. CDR3 sequence: CASSLAGVGQPNYEQYF. The CDR3 bases are TGTGCCAGCAGCTTAGCGGGGGTCGGACAGCCTAATTACGAGCAGTACTTC.

The rearrangement links TRBV7-9 to TRBJ1-1; D remains unclear. The CDR3 runs 14 residues. Trimming pared 2 bases from V and 0 bases from J, leaving 7 bases between. Germline V CDR1 and CDR2: SEHNR, FQNEAQ (reference sequence). The CDR3 nucleotides are TGTGCCAGCAGCTTATTTAATATGAACACTGAAGCTTTCTTT. Amino acids: CASSLFNMNTEAFF.

Points on this clone: The same CDR3 is also encoded by other DNA sequences in this sample. The chain links TRBV11-3 to TRBJ1-3, with D possibly being TRBD1 (6 bases). Germline V gene lookup returns CDR1 SGHNT and CDR2 YENEEA. This CDR3 region has 13 residues. Trimming removed 4 bases at V and 4 bases at J, with 8 bases between. CDR3 protein: CASSSGQGNTIYF. The CDR3, as DNA: TGTGCCAGCAGCTCTGGACAGGGAAACACCATATATTTT.

This chain uses TRBV27 with TRBJ1-4, with D perhaps TRBD1 (6 bases). This CDR3 is built from 14 residues. The V gene lost 7 bases and the J gene lost 0 bases, with 9 bases spanning the gap. Germline CDR1 and CDR2: MNHEY and SMNVEV (reference sequence). CDR3 loop: CASKDSATNEKLFF. For the CDR3, the DNA is TGTGCCAGCAAGGACAGTGCAACTAATGAAAAACTGTTTTTT.

The chain carries TRBV7-6 and TRBJ2-5; 7 bases align to TRBD2. The germline gives CDR1 SGHVS, CDR2 FNYEAQ. The CDR3 sequence is 15 residues long. The trim removed 0 bases at V and 1 base at J, leaving 2 bases unmatched. The CDR3 here is CASSLAGGGQETQYF. DNA for the CDR3: TGTGCCAGCAGCTTAGCGGGGGGGGGCCAAGAGACCCAGTACTTC.

The V and J genes are TRBV5-1 and TRBJ2-2, with 12 bases lining up with TRBD2. This CDR3 has 15 residues. From germline, CDR1 is SGHRS and CDR2 YFSETQ. V lost 4 bases to trimming and J lost 5 bases; unmatched junction nucleotides: 3. As DNA, the CDR3 is TGCGCCAGCAGCCTAGCGGGGGGGCGGACCGGGGAGCTGTTTTTT. Amino acids: CASSLAGGRTGELFF.

The rearrangement links TRBV11-2 to TRBJ2-7; the D gene is possibly TRBD2 (6 bases). Trimming stripped 0 bases from V and 4 bases from J, with 19 bases between. This CDR3 is 17 amino acids long. Germline CDR1 is SGHAT and CDR2 is FQNNGV. The CDR3 bases are TGTGCCAGCAGCTTAGATCGGGAGACCCTACTAAAGTACGAGCAGTACTTC. Its translation: CASSLDRETLLKYEQYF.

The chain couples TRBV7-6 to TRBJ1-2; TRBD1 matches at 7 bases. The CDR3 contains 17 residues. Germline V gene sequence: CDR1 SGHVS, CDR2 FNYEAQ. Germline trimming cut 1 base from V and 9 bases from J; bases unmatched to any gene: 17. CDR3 coding DNA: TGTGCCAGCAGCTTAGAGGTCAGAGAAGGGGGCGGTAGTAGCTACACCTTC. Its translation is CASSLEVREGGGSSYTF.

The chain employs TRBV7-3 and TRBJ2-3; 10 bases agree with TRBD2. The CDR3 spans 16 residues. Germline V gene data show CDR1 as SGHTA and CDR2 as FQGTGA. The trim removed 1 base at V and 5 bases at J, leaving 6 bases unmatched. CDR3 bases: TGTGCCAGCAGCTTAAGCCTAGCGGGGGTTGGAGATACGCAGTATTTT. Encoded protein: CASSLSLAGVGDTQYF.

This CDR3 reads CASSTIYEQYF. The CDR3 bases are TGTGCCAGCAGCACTATCTACGAGCAGTACTTC. The rearrangement links TRBV7-2 to TRBJ2-7; no definite D call. The germline V gene encodes CDR1 SGHTA and CDR2 FQGNSA. The CDR3 spans 11 residues. The V and J ends lost 5 bases and 3 bases respectively, with 5 bases between them.

The chain has TRBV6-2 or TRBV6-3 and TRBJ1-6; D possibly corresponds to TRBD1 (5 bases). V lost 6 bases to trimming and J lost 5 bases, with 11 bases between them. Germline-derived CDR1 and CDR2 are MNHEY and SVGEGT. CDR3 length equals 14 residues. In DNA, the CDR3 is TGTGCCAGCAGCCCAGGGAGGAATAATTCACCCCTCCACTTT. Translating it yields CASSPGRNNSPLHF.

The rearrangement links TRBV5-4 to TRBJ2-2, with TRBD1 matching 8 bases. The CDR3 sequence is 15 residues long. Germline lookup yields CDR1 SGHNT and CDR2 YYREEE (reference sequence). V shed 3 bases and J 3 bases; nucleotides not matched to a gene: 4. CDR3 DNA: TGTGCCAGCAGCTCGACGGACAGGGACACCGGGGAGCTGTTTTTT. Translation gives CASSSTDRDTGELFF.

The chain uses TRBV18 and TRBJ1-5; 7 nucleotides match TRBD1. Germline CDR1 and CDR2: KGHSH and LQKENI. After removal of 4 bases from V and 3 bases from J, the junction contained 6 bases not matched to a gene. CDR3 length: 15 amino acids. This chain's CDR3 is CASSLGTDPNQPQHF. The CDR3 nucleotides read TGTGCCAGCTCACTAGGGACAGATCCCAATCAGCCCCAGCATTTT. The entire variable domain, with the rest obtained from reference TRBV18 and TRBJ1-5, is as follows: NAGVMQNPRHLVRRRGQEARLRCSPMKGHSHVYWYRQLPEEGLKFMVYLQKENIIDESGMPKERFSAEFPKEGPSILRIQQVVRGDSAAYFCASSLGTDPNQPQHFGDGTRLSIL.

V and J are TRBV12-3 or TRBV12-4 and TRBJ1-1; D not resolved. V dropped 1 base and J dropped 4 bases, with 7 bases sitting between them. This CDR3 is built from 13 residues. DNA of the CDR3: TGTGCCAGCAGTTTAGGCCCGGGCACTGAAGCTTTCTTT. It translates to CASSLGPGTEAFF.

J is TRBJ1-2 and V is TRBV6-5; no clear D gene. This CDR3 has 15 amino acids. Per the germline V gene, CDR1 is MNHEY and CDR2 is SVGAGI. V gave up 3 bases and J gave up 0 bases, with 11 bases separating them. CDR3 in DNA: TGTGCCAGCAGTTATACGCCCGGAGCTAACTATGGCTACACCTTC. This sequence encodes CASSYTPGANYGYTF.

The chain links TRBV2 to TRBJ1-2; 7 positions agree with TRBD1. Germline V gene sequence: CDR1 SNHLY, CDR2 FYNNEI. This CDR3 comprises 15 residues. With V trimmed by 2 bases and J by 8 bases, 11 bases remained unmatched. The CDR3 is CASSETGASPGGYTF. The CDR3 nucleotides read TGTGCCAGCAGTGAAACAGGGGCATCCCCGGGAGGCTACACCTTC.

The gene calls are TRBV7-9 and TRBJ1-2; TRBD1 agrees at 8 bases. The germline CDR1 and CDR2 sequences are SEHNR and FQNEAQ (reference sequence). After removal of 5 bases from V and 5 bases from J, the junction contained 13 bases not matched to a gene. This CDR3 contains 16 residues. For the CDR3, the DNA is TGTGCCAGCAGCCCCTACTACAGGGGGAATCTTTATGGCTACACCTTC. Residues: CASSPYYRGNLYGYTF.

This rearrangement joins TRBV9 to TRBJ1-1; maybe TRBD1 (5 bases). V lost 0 bases to trimming and J lost 0 bases, with 6 bases between them. CDR1 SGDLS and CDR2 YYNGEE come from the germline V gene. The CDR3 has 14 residues. The DNA for the CDR3 is TGTGCCAGCAGCGTAGCAGGGTTGAACACTGAAGCTTTCTTT. Amino acid sequence: CASSVAGLNTEAFF.

The chain is built from TRBV9 and TRBJ1-6; no clear D. Trimming removed 4 bases at V and 8 bases at J, with 13 bases between. CDR1 and CDR2 from the germline V gene are SGDLS and YYNGEE. The CDR3 covers 14 residues. CDR3 region: CASSSYDMDSPLHF. Written as DNA, the CDR3 is TGTGCCAGCAGCTCCTACGATATGGATTCACCCCTCCACTTT.